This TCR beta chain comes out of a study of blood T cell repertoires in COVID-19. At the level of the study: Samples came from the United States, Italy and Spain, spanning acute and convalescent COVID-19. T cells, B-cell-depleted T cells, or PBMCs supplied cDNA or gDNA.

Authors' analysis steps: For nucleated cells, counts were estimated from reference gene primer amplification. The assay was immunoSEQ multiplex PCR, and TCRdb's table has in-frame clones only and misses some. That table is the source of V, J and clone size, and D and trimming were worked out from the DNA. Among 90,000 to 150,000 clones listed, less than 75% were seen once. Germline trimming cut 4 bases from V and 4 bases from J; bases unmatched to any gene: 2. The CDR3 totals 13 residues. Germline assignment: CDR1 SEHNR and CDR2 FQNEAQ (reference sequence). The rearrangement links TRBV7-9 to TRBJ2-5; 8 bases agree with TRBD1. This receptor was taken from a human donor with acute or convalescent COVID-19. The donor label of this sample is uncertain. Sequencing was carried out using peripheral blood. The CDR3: CASSSTGAETQYF. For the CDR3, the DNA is TGTGCCAGCAGCTCGACAGGGGCAGAGACCCAGTACTTC.